This T cell receptor (beta chain) derives from a study of spatial heterogeneity in lung cancer. Background on the study: Tumor-region TCR transcript counts correlated strongly with a T cell module score from matched bulk RNA-seq. General study findings and limits: Tumor mutation counts were tracked by expanded intratumoral alpha and beta TCR counts.

Each CDR3 protein is one row after TCRdb ran MiXCR on the 5' RACE reads. The table lists some 7,800 distinct CDR3 sequences, 5% to 6.5% of them singletons. Indicated time point: sample taken at primary tumor resection. The donors comprised some 72 untreated early-stage non-small cell lung cancer patients. Tumor, nontumor lung or frozen PBMC supplied whole RNA that was sequenced unsorted. This clonotype was observed many times. The target antigen is unknown. The receptor comes from a male donor with early-stage non-small cell lung cancer. The starting material was lung tumor tissue, obtained at surgery.

The CDR3 loop reads CASREDRARGSEKLFF. For the CDR3, the DNA is TGCGCCAGCAGGGAGGACAGGGCCCGGGGTAGCGAAAAACTGTTTTTT. The V call is TRBV10-2, the J call TRBJ1-4; 8 nucleotides align to TRBD1. CDR3 size: 16 residues. Germline loops: CDR1 WSHSY, CDR2 SAAADI. The J segment lost 8 bases and the V segment lost 6 bases, leaving 14 bases of the junction unmatched.